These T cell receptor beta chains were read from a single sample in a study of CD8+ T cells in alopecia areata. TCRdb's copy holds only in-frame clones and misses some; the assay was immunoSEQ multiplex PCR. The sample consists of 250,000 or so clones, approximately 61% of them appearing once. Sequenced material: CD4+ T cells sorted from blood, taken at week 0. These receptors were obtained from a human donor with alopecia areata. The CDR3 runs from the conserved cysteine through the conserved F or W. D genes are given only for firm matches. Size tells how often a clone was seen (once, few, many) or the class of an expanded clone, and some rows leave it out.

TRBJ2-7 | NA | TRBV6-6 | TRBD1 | CASTVRGQVFYEQYF | TGTGCCAGCACCGTAAGGGGACAGGTATTCTACGAGCAGTACTTC
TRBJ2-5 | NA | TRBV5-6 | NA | CASSLSPGGQETQYF | TGTGCCAGCAGCTTGTCGCCCGGGGGCCAAGAGACCCAGTACTTC
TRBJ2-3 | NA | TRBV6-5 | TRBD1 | CATGQGTDTQYF | TGTGCCACGGGACAGGGGACAGATACGCAGTATTTT
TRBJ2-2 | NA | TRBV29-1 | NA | CSVAGDRPGELFF | TGCAGCGTTGCGGGGGACCGGCCCGGGGAGCTGTTTTTT
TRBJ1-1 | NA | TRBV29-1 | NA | CSASTDLNTEAFF | TGCAGCGCATCGACAGACCTGAACACTGAAGCTTTCTTT
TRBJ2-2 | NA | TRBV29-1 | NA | CSAGLLNTGELFF | TGCAGCGCGGGACTCCTGAACACCGGGGAGCTGTTTTTT
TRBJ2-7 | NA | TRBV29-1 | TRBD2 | CSVEGLAGGYEQYF | TGCAGCGTTGAGGGGCTAGCGGGGGGCTACGAGCAGTACTTC
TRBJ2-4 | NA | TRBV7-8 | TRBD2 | CASSLAIGTSRGAGDIQYF | TGTGCCAGCAGCTTAGCCATCGGGACTAGCAGGGGGGCGGGAGACATTCAGTACTTC
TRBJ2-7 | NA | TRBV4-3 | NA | CASSQDAYSGEQYF | TGCGCCAGCAGCCAAGACGCCTACTCGGGCGAGCAGTACTTC
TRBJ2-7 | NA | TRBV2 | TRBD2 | CASSELGGGQSYEQYF | TGTGCCAGCAGTGAGCTAGGCGGGGGGCAGTCCTACGAGCAGTACTTC
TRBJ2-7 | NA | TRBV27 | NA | CASSLSDPGARSEQYF | TGTGCCAGCAGTTTATCTGATCCGGGGGCGAGAAGCGAGCAGTACTTC
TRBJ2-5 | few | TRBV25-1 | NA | CASSASQTQYF | TGTGCCAGCAGTGCGAGCCAGACCCAGTACTTC
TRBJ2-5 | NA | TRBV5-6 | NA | CASRKQGTNQQETQYF | TGTGCCAGCCGTAAGCAGGGCACCAATCAACAAGAGACCCAGTACTTC
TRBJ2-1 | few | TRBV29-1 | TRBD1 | CFRRGLGNEQFF | TGCTTTCGCAGGGGGTTAGGCAATGAGCAGTTCTTC
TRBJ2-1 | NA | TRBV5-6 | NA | CASSLDVGSYNEQFF | TGTGCCAGCAGCCTCGACGTAGGCTCCTACAATGAGCAGTTCTTC
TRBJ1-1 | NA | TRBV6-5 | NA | CASVPGGKSEAFF | TGTGCCAGCGTGCCGGGCGGGAAGTCCGAAGCTTTCTTT
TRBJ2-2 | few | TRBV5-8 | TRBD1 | CASSFRGPGELFF | TGTGCCAGCAGCTTCAGGGGGCCCGGGGAGCTGTTTTTT
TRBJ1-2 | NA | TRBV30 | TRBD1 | CAWAGTGRYYGYTF | TGTGCCTGGGCCGGGACAGGGCGATACTATGGCTACACCTTC
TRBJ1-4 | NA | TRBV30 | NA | CAWSFTRVGALEKLFF | TGTGCCTGGAGTTTCACTCGAGTGGGGGCTCTTGAAAAACTGTTTTTT
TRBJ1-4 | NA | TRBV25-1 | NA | CASSEALPNEKLFF | TGTGCCAGCAGTGAAGCCCTCCCTAATGAAAAACTGTTTTTT
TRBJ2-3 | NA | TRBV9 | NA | CASSVADGRGDTQYF | TGTGCCAGCAGCGTAGCTGACGGGCGCGGGGATACGCAGTATTTT
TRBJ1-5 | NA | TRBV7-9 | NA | CASSSRGSGNQPQHF | TGTGCCAGCAGCTCTAGGGGGTCAGGCAATCAGCCCCAGCATTTT
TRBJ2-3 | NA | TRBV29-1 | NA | CSVYGERGTDTQYF | TGCAGCGTTTATGGGGAGAGGGGGACAGATACGCAGTATTTT
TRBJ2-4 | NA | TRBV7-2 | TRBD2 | CASSLRLAGRNIQYF | TGTGCCAGCAGCCTCCGACTAGCGGGGAGGAACATTCAGTACTTC
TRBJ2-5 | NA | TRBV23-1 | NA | CASSQSWTTPKTQYF | TGCGCCAGCAGTCAATCTTGGACCACCCCAAAGACCCAGTACTTC
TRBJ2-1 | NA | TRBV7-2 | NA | CASSFVYNEQFF | TGTGCCAGCAGCTTTGTTTACAATGAGCAGTTCTTC
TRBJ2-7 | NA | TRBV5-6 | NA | CASSLKAERSPGEQYF | TGTGCCAGCAGCTTGAAGGCAGAACGATCACCTGGCGAGCAGTACTTC
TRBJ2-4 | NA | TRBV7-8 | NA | CASSLGPGLAKNIQYF | TGTGCCAGCAGCTTAGGGCCGGGGCTGGCCAAAAACATTCAGTACTTC
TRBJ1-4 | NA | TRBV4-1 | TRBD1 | CASSREGTGGALSEKLFF | TGCGCCAGCAGCCGAGAGGGGACAGGGGGCGCGTTAAGTGAAAAACTGTTTTTT
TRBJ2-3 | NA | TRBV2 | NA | CASREETDTQYF | TGTGCCAGCAGAGAAGAAACAGATACGCAGTATTTT
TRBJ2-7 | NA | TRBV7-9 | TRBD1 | CASSSRMDRERMGEQYF | TGTGCCAGCAGCTCCCGGATGGACAGGGAGAGAATGGGCGAGCAGTACTTC
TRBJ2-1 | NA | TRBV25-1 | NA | CASSEGSDSYNEQFF | TGTGCCAGCAGTGAAGGTAGCGACTCCTACAATGAGCAGTTCTTC
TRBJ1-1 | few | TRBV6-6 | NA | CASSYEGNTEAFF | TGTGCCAGCAGTTACGAGGGCAACACTGAAGCTTTCTTT
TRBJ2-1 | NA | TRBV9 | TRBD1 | CASSVGIGDRSNEQFF | TGTGCCAGCAGCGTAGGTATAGGGGACAGGTCCAATGAGCAGTTCTTC
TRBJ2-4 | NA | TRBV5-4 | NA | CASSLEGPAGNIQYF | TGTGCCAGCAGCTTGGAGGGCCCGGCTGGAAACATTCAGTACTTC